This entry describes one TCR beta chain. The antigen is undetermined. Germline values: CDR1 LNHDA, CDR2 SQIVND (reference sequence). The CDR3 is 14 residues long. Trimming pared 6 bases from V and 5 bases from J, leaving 14 bases between. 13 Jbeta primers and 60 Vbeta primers were used for the PCR. Repertoires were generated with immunoSEQ multiplex PCR, while TCRdb's copy carries only in-frame clones and drops some. Here the sample spans 120,000 or so clones, about 80% being singletons. These data originate in a study of cytomegalovirus exposure and HLA in healthy donors. Regarding the study as a whole: Rarity characterized most TCR sequences, yet some public TCRs appeared in many donors.

Source material: PBMCs. The V and J genes are TRBV19 and TRBJ2-1; TRBD2 might be the D (5 bases). The receptor's source is a man younger than 40 in good health and CMV-seronegative. The CDR3 nucleotides are TGTGCCAGTAGCACCTCGGCCGGGAACAATGAGCAGTTCTTC. This sequence encodes CASSTSAGNNEQFF.